Below, 16 T cell receptor beta chains from the same sample are listed, as sequenced in a study of identical twins. TCRdb re-analysed the 5' RACE reads in MiXCR, keeping a single row per CDR3 protein. The top ten hold approximately 9.1% of the sample, which has about 200,000 distinct CDR3 sequences, 10% to 13% seen once. Sequenced material: memory T cells sorted from blood. These receptors originate from a middle-aged man in good health.

At least ten counts were recorded for this clonotype. The V and J genes are TRBV20-1 and TRBJ2-5, with D possibly called TRBD1 or TRBD2 (5 bases each). The CDR3 is 15 amino acids. V dropped 6 bases and J dropped 5 bases, with 22 bases sitting between them. In germline, CDR1 is DFQATT, CDR2 SNEGSKA (reference sequence). The CDR3 nucleotides read TGCAGTGCCGTTAGGGACGGAGGTACCGCGGAGACCCAGTACTTC. It specifies CSAVRDGGTAETQYF.

This clonotype was seen only a few times. This chain connects TRBV7-2 to TRBJ2-1, with D tentatively TRBD2 (6 bases). V was trimmed by 3 bases and J by 7 bases, leaving 19 bases between them. This CDR3 is built from 16 residues. In germline, CDR1 is SGHTA, CDR2 FQGNSA. The CDR3 DNA reads as TGTGCCAGCAGCTTGACCCGGGACTCTCCTTTAAATGAGCAGTTCTTC. Translation gives CASSLTRDSPLNEQFF. Together with reference TRBV7-2 and TRBJ2-1, the CDR3 gives the full variable domain: GAGVSQSPSNKVTEKGKDVELRCDPISGHTALYWYRQSLGQGLEFLIYFQGNSAPDKSGLPSDRFSAERTGGSVSTLTIQRTQQEDSAVYLCASSLTRDSPLNEQFFGPGTRLTVL.

This chain uses TRBV6-1 with TRBJ2-3; 7 nucleotides line up with TRBD2. CDR3 length: 14 amino acids. Germline assignment: CDR1 MNHNS and CDR2 SASEGT. Trimming took 5 bases from V and 6 from J; bases not matched to a gene: 8. As DNA, the CDR3 is TGTGCCAGCAGTCGACGGACCGGGAGGGATACGCAGTATTTT. It encodes CASSRRTGRDTQYF.

This clonotype was observed a handful of times. V gene TRBV12-3 or TRBV12-4 combines with J gene TRBJ2-3, with unresolved D. The CDR3 is made up of 13 amino acids. V was trimmed by 3 bases and J by 3 bases, leaving 7 bases between them. The CDR3, as DNA: TGTGCCAGCAGTTTTGGGCGGACAGATACGCAGTATTTT. Translated: CASSFGRTDTQYF.

This clonotype was counted many times. The chain combines TRBV28 with TRBJ1-1, with D possibly TRBD1 on 5 matching bases. With 8 bases removed from V and 7 bases from J, the gap between germline ends came to 20 bases. The CDR3 contains 14 residues. In germline, CDR1 is MDHEN, CDR2 SYDVKM. CDR3 loop: CASPPEGLYGEAFF. The DNA for the CDR3 is TGTGCCAGCCCCCCCGAGGGGTTGTATGGTGAAGCTTTCTTT.

This clonotype was counted ten times or more. The V gene is TRBV3-1, the J gene TRBJ2-7, with D uncertain. In germline, CDR1 is LGHDT, CDR2 YNNKEL (reference sequence). V gave up 1 base and J gave up 3 bases, with 4 bases separating them. This CDR3 spans 12 amino acids. The CDR3 DNA reads TGTGCCAGCAGCCAAGCCAACTACGAGCAGTACTTC. This gives the protein CASSQANYEQYF.

This clonotype was detected ten times or more. The chain couples TRBV28 to TRBJ1-4; D is possibly TRBD1 (5 bases). V was trimmed by 7 bases and J by 0 bases, leaving 15 bases between them. The CDR3 spans 16 residues. Germline lookup yields CDR1 MDHEN and CDR2 SYDVKM. CDR3 loop: CASNPPGGTTNEKLFF. The CDR3 DNA sequence: TGTGCCAGCAACCCGCCGGGGGGGACAACTAATGAAAAACTGTTTTTT.

This chain connects TRBV20-1 to TRBJ2-7; 7 nucleotides align to TRBD2. The CDR3 covers 12 residues. The germline V gene encodes CDR1 DFQATT and CDR2 SNEGSKA (reference sequence). J gave up 5 bases and V 4 bases, and 5 bases lay outside the gene matches. The CDR3 sequence is CSAKAGADEQYF. Here the CDR3 DNA reads TGCAGTGCTAAGGCGGGAGCAGACGAGCAGTACTTC.

This clonotype was detected ten times or more. The J gene is TRBJ2-4, the V gene TRBV30; 7 bases fit TRBD1. The V gene's germline CDR1 is GTSNPN and CDR2 SVGIG (reference sequence). The CDR3 loop spans 13 amino acids. J was trimmed by 9 bases and V by 1 base; bases with no gene match: 6. CDR3 sequence (DNA): TGTGCCTGGAGTGATCAAAACAGGGGCATTCAGTACTTC. This encodes CAWSDQNRGIQYF.

In this sample, this clonotype turned up many times. This chain links TRBV15 with TRBJ1-4; possible D gene TRBD1, 6 bases. Germline assignment: CDR1 LNHNV and CDR2 YYDKDF (reference sequence). The V and J ends lost 1 base and 6 bases respectively, with 15 bases between them. The CDR3 extends over 16 amino acids. The DNA of the CDR3 is TGTGCCACCAGCAGAGGCCGGGACACAGACGATGAAAAACTGTTTTTT. As protein: CATSRGRDTDDEKLFF.

This clonotype occurred once. CDR3: CASSENTGTSEFF. CDR3 coding DNA: TGTGCCAGCAGTGAGAACACCGGGACTAGCGAGTTCTTC. The rearrangement joins TRBV25-1 to TRBJ2-1; 10 bases line up with TRBD2. V gave up 3 bases and J gave up 14 bases; unmatched junction bases: 7. Looked up from germline, CDR1 is MGHDK and CDR2 is SYGVNS. This CDR3 region has 13 residues.

This clonotype appeared a few times. The rearrangement joins TRBV7-6 to TRBJ2-4; D not resolved. Germline loops: CDR1 SGHVS, CDR2 FNYEAQ. There are 15 residues in the CDR3. V dropped 1 base and J dropped 9 bases, with 16 bases sitting between them. CDR3 coding DNA: TGTGCCAGCAGCTTAGAGGCGTCAAAAGGTGCCATTCAGTACTTC. This codes for CASSLEASKGAIQYF.

This clonotype was seen many times. V and J are TRBV6-5 and TRBJ2-3, with D possibly matching TRBD1 (6 bases). This CDR3 has 14 residues. Germline V gives CDR1 MNHEY, CDR2 SVGAGI. V dropped 3 bases and J dropped 6 bases, with 13 bases sitting between them. CDR3 amino acids: CASSYRARGDTQYF. The CDR3 coding sequence is TGTGCCAGCAGTTATCGAGCGAGGGGGGATACGCAGTATTTT.

The table lists this clonotype with many counts. This chain joins TRBV10-3 and TRBJ1-4; no reliable D call. V lost 0 bases and J 8 bases, leaving 13 bases between the germline ends. The length of the CDR3 is 15 residues. Germline CDR1 and CDR2: ENHRY and SYGVKD. CDR3 DNA sequence: TGTGCCATCAGTGAGTCCTCCGGACCGGAAGAAAAACTGTTTTTT. This codes for CAISESSGPEEKLFF.

Ten or more counts support this clonotype. The chain recombines TRBV7-2 with TRBJ2-1, with 10 bases identical to TRBD2. Germline CDR1 and CDR2: SGHTA and FQGNSA. Trimming removed 3 bases from V and 7 bases from J; junction bases left unmatched: 3. The CDR3 has 14 amino acids. CDR3: CASSFTSGKNEQFF. Written as DNA, the CDR3 is TGTGCCAGCAGCTTTACTAGCGGGAAGAATGAGCAGTTCTTC.

This clonotype was detected many times. The J gene is TRBJ1-2, the V gene TRBV12-3 or TRBV12-4; weak D call: TRBD1 (6 bases). This CDR3 is 13 amino acids long. V was trimmed by 1 base and J by 6 bases, leaving 9 bases between them. The CDR3 coding sequence is TGTGCCAGCAGTTTAGGGGGGGACAATGGCTACACCTTC. The encoded protein is CASSLGGDNGYTF.